This TCR beta chain was captured by sequencing in a study of blood T cell repertoires in COVID-19. Sequenced by immunoSEQ multiplex PCR; TCRdb stores in-frame clones only, minus some. The repertoire has hundreds of thousands of clones, roughly 89% of them found once; the top ten carry less than 0.95%. The TCR originated in a man aged 18 to 30 with COVID-19, enrolled during active disease. Sequencing was carried out using peripheral blood.

The CDR3 here is CASSHTDTQYF. The DNA of the CDR3 is TGCGCCAGCAGTCACACAGATACGCAGTATTTT. The chain couples TRBV5-1 to TRBJ2-3; D gene unclear. V lost 5 bases to trimming and J lost 2 bases, with 3 bases between them. Per the germline V gene, CDR1 is SGHRS and CDR2 is YFSETQ. This CDR3 has 11 amino acids.